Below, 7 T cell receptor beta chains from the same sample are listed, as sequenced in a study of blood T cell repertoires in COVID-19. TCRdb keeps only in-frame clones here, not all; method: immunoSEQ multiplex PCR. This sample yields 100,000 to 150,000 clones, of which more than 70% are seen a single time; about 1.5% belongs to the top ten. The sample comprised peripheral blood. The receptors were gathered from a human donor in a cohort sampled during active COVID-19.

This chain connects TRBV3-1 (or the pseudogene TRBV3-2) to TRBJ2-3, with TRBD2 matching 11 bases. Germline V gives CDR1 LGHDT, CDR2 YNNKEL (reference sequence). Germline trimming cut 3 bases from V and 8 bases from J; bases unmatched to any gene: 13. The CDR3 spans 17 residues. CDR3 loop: CASSHLPGLADMGTQYF. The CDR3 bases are TGTGCCAGCAGCCATCTGCCGGGACTAGCGGACATGGGTACGCAGTATTTT.

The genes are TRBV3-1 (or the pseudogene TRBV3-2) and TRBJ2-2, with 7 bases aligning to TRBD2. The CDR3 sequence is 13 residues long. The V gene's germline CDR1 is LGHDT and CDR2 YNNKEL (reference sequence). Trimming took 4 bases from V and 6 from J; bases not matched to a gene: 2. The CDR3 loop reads CASSLRGAGELFF. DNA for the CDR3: TGTGCCAGCAGCCTTCGGGGGGCCGGGGAGCTGTTTTTT.

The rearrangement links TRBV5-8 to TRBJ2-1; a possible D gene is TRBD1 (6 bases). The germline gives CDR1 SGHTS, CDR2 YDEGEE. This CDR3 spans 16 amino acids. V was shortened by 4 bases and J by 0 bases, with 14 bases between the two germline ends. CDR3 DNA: TGTGCCAGCAGCACCCGGGACATATACTCCTACAATGAGCAGTTCTTC. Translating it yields CASSTRDIYSYNEQFF.

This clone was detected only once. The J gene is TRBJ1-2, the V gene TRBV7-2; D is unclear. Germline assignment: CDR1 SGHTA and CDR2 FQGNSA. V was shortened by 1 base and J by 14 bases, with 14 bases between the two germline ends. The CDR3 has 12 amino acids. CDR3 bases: TGTGCCAGCAGCTTAGTTGCGGGGTTCTCTACCTTC. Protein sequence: CASSLVAGFSTF.

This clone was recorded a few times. The chain's CDR3 is CASSEAPGQGADTQYF. CDR3 in DNA: TGTGCCAGCAGTGAAGCTCCGGGACAGGGGGCAGATACGCAGTATTTT. J is TRBJ2-3 and V is TRBV6-1; 11 nucleotides agree with TRBD1. Germline CDR1 reads MNHNS; CDR2 reads SASEGT. This CDR3 comprises 16 residues. V was clipped by 0 bases and J by 4 bases; unmatched bases: 3.

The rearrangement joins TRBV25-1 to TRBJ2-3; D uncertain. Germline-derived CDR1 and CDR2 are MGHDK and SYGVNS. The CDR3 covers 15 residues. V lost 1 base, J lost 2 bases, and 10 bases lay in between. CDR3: CASSELDTITDTQYF. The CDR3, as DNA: TGTGCCAGCAGTGAATTAGACACAATCACAGATACGCAGTATTTT.

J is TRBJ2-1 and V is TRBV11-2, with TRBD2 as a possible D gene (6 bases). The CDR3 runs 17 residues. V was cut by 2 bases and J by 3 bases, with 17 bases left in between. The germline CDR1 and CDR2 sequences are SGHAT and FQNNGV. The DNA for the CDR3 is TGTGCCAGCAGCTTATGGATAATAGCGGATCTCTACAATGAGCAGTTCTTC. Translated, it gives CASSLWIIADLYNEQFF.